This is a list of T cell receptor beta chains from one sample in a study of blood T cell repertoires in COVID-19. Produced via immunoSEQ multiplex PCR; TCRdb's table is partial and in-frame only. The repertoire consists of 260,000 or so clones, with roughly 87% occurring once and the leading ten covering more than 0.55%. The sequenced material came from peripheral blood. These receptor sequences come from a human donor in a cohort sampled during active COVID-19. Each CDR3 is given with its conserved first and last residue.

TRBV6-5,CASSYSQGESEKLFF
TRBV28,CASSSTSGSRHEQYF
TRBV7-2,CASSPTPGMNTEAFF
TRBV30,CAWFPGGMDYGYTF
TRBV9,CASSVSTDRGSEKLFF
TRBV19,CARWQGSNQPQHF
TRBV5-1,CASSVSLSGANVLTF
TRBV4-1,CASSQDLDRWTSHPYGYTF
TRBV11-2,CASSLGLTGGQETQYF
TRBV6-5,CASSTGNNSPLHF
TRBV19,CASSIGWGGSSYNEQFF
TRBV5-1,CASSLYTGTNTGANVLTF
TRBV7-8,CASSPGRGSYNEQFF
TRBV7-9,CASSSGGLTNEKLFF
TRBV6-6,CASSPYGGLINVLTF
TRBV25-1,CASIPGQPYNEQFF
TRBV11-2,CASSPHTEAFF
TRBV6-2/TRBV6-3,CASSRTGEGNQPQHF
TRBV6-5,CASRRWGDEETQYF
TRBV20-1,CSASEGGGGINEQFF
TRBV3-1/TRBV3-2,CASSQGTASNQPQHF
TRBV2,CASNLRTSGVYEQYF
TRBV6-6,CASSSASNTGELFF
TRBV7-9,CASSLVATGSYEQYF
TRBV5-5,CASSYVGRGRITDTQYF
TRBV12-5,CASGLDPREQFF
TRBV7-8,CASSLAGGGPNQPQHF
TRBV11-3,CASSVSGEGSYNEQFF
TRBV11-2,CASSTITNAGYTYGYTF
TRBV5-1,CASSGDRGENTEAFF
TRBV5-1,CASSLVGQVYEQYF
TRBV5-1,CASSLVSGEYNEQFF
TRBV30,CAWRAPAGQDRF
TRBV18,CASSGDKNYGYTF
TRBV11-2,CASSLEGVAGLYEQFF
TRBV19,CASSSDREETQYF
TRBV6-6,CASTGGQGSQPQHF
TRBV5-6,CASSPQGGGEKLFF
TRBV19,CASSSPGGNEQFF
TRBV18,CASSPGDSRKLFF
TRBV7-2,CASSLVAGVDLSYEQYF
TRBV7-9,CASSLTARVGTEAFF
TRBV3-1/TRBV3-2,CASSPPEAYEQYF
TRBV19,CASSRWGDQTYEQYF
TRBV11-3,CASSTRTSGTDTQYF
TRBV5-1,CASSPGNGRDTEAFF
TRBV6-5,CASSYSAGYNEQFF
TRBV6-6,CASSFTAGVGEQYF
TRBV10-3,CAISESWADYEQYF
TRBV19,CASSQDIFYEQYF
TRBV6-5,CASSYSMAGREAFF
TRBV11-1,CASSLDSTSSYEQYF
TRBV10-3,CAISESTRGRLNTEAFF
TRBV25-1,CASSEYAQGAYGYTF
TRBV5-6,CASSLTSFQGISNQPQHF
TRBV6-5,CASSSSRTGWEETQYF
TRBV4-3,CASSQGGLVMGYTF